The clone carrying this T cell receptor (beta chain) was seen more than once but under ten times. Its antigen remains unidentified. As processed by the authors: Filtering differed because ImmunoSEQ produced junction-only sequences that carried no quality scores. Profiled with immunoSEQ multiplex PCR; TCRdb holds only in-frame clones, not every one. Clone size and V and J calls were adopted from that table, with D and trimming inferred from the DNA. The sample lists about 2 million clones, about 95% seen once, with about 1.1% in the top ten. The data derive from a study of shared clonotypes between healthy human individuals. Whole-study results and caveats: Richness estimates generally favored naive over memory subsets.

Naive CD8 cells, CD45RO-negative and positively selected for CCR7, excluded terminally differentiated effector memory CD45RA+ cells. The CDR3 contains 16 residues. Germline V CDR1 and CDR2: SEHNR, FQNEAQ (reference sequence). The J segment lost 0 bases and the V segment lost 5 bases, leaving 3 bases of the junction unmatched. V is TRBV7-9 and J is TRBJ2-1; 11 bases are a match to TRBD2. What was sequenced was naive CD8+ T cells sorted from blood. This TCR was recovered from a man between 18 and 29 years old in good health. The CDR3 protein is CASSVGLAASYNEQFF. The DNA for the CDR3 is TGTGCCAGCAGCGTGGGACTAGCGGCCTCCTACAATGAGCAGTTCTTC.